The 11 T cell receptor beta chains below come from one sample, sequenced in a study of T cells expressing NK-cell markers. TCRdb re-called the 5' RACE reads; one entry per CDR3 protein, DNA not given. The table gives tens of thousands of distinct CDR3 sequences; the top ten clones make up 60% of it. Sequenced sample: blood T cells: a sorted CD56 or NKG2C T cell subset, CD4+ or CD8+ T cells, or bulk PBMC T cells (not recorded which). The receptor set was obtained from a woman aged 18-70 years in good health.

This chain links TRBV27 with TRBJ2-5. The CDR3 consists of 13 residues. The germline V gene has CDR1 MNHEY and CDR2 SMNVEV (reference sequence). The CDR3 protein is CASSFGGQETQYF.

This sequence joins TRBV3-1 and TRBJ2-5; TCRdb outputs TRBD2, but without DNA this stays unchecked. Germline V gene lookup returns CDR1 LGHDT and CDR2 YNNKEL (reference sequence). The CDR3 is 16 residues long. CDR3 region: CASSQEAGGAWETQYF.

The J gene is TRBJ2-3, the V gene TRBV12-3 or TRBV12-4; TCRdb's D call, TRBD1, is unchecked because there is no DNA. The CDR3 loop spans 15 amino acids. Here the CDR3 reads CASSPQGHGTDTQYF.

The chain combines TRBV27 with TRBJ2-7; the TCRdb D gene call, TRBD2, has no DNA to confirm it. This CDR3 contains 15 residues. Germline-derived CDR1 and CDR2 are MNHEY and SMNVEV (reference sequence). The CDR3 region is CASTTSGRGSYEQYF.

The chain employs TRBV3-1 and TRBJ2-7; TCRdb designates TRBD2, a call that cannot be tested without DNA. The CDR3 totals 15 residues. Germline assignment: CDR1 LGHDT and CDR2 YNNKEL (reference sequence). This CDR3 is CASSQGTSGDYEQYF.

This chain uses TRBV12-3 or TRBV12-4 with TRBJ2-7. The CDR3 contains 13 residues. CDR3 residues: CASRFLGSYEQYF.

J is TRBJ2-3 and V is TRBV2. There are 12 residues in the CDR3. CDR1 and CDR2 (germline): SNHLY, FYNNEI. CDR3: CASSEIQDTQYF.

CDR3: CASSQKTDYEQYF. The rearrangement links TRBV4-2 to TRBJ2-7; checking the TCRdb D call of TRBD1 is not possible without DNA. The CDR3 covers 13 residues. CDR1 is LGHNA and CDR2 is YNFKEQ in the germline V gene.

This sequence joins TRBV5-1 and TRBJ2-1; no DNA is available, so the TRBD2 call from TCRdb remains unchecked. The CDR3 consists of 14 residues. The germline V gene has CDR1 SGHRS and CDR2 YFSETQ. The chain's CDR3 is CASSFLLAGTEQFF. Filled out from reference TRBV5-1 and TRBJ2-1, the complete variable domain reads KAGVTQTPRYLIKTRGQQVTLSCSPISGHRSVSWYQQTPGQGLQFLFEYFSETQRNKGNFPGRFSGRQFSNSRSEMNVSTLELGDSALYLCASSFLLAGTEQFFGPGTRLTVL.

The chain uses TRBV5-1 and TRBJ2-2; TCRdb calls TRBD1, which cannot be checked without DNA. From germline, CDR1 is SGHRS and CDR2 YFSETQ. The CDR3 runs 14 residues. The CDR3 is CASSFQGDSGELFF.

The V gene is TRBV24-1, the J gene TRBJ2-1; the D call of TRBD1 rests on TCRdb alone, since no DNA is present to check it. Germline-derived CDR1 and CDR2 are KGHDR and SFDVKD. The CDR3 runs 15 residues. The CDR3 here is CATSTLRGRGDEQFF.